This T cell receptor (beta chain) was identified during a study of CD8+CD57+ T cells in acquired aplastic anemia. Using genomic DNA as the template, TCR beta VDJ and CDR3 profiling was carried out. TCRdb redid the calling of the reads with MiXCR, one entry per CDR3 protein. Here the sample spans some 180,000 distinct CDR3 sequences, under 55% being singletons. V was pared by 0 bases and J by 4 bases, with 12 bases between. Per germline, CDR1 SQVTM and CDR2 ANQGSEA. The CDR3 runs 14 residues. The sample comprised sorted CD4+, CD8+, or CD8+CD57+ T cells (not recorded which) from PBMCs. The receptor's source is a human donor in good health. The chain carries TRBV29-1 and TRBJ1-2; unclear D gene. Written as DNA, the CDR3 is TGCAGCGTTGAAGACCTCGGACTCCCCTATGGCTACACCTTC. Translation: CSVEDLGLPYGYTF.